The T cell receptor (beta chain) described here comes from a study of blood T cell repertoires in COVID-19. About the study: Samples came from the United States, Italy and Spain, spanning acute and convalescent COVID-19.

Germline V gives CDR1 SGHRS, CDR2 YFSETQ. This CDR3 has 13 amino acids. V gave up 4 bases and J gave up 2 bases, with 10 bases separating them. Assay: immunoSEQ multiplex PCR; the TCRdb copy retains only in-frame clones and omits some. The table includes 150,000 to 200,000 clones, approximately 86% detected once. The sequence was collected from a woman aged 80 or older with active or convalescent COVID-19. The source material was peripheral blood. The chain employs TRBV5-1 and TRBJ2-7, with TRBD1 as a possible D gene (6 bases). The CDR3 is CASSQDRPYEQYF. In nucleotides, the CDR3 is TGCGCCAGCAGCCAGGACAGACCCTACGAGCAGTACTTC.